This T cell receptor beta chain comes out of a study of T cell repertoires in cytomegalovirus infection. Across the whole study: A matching HLA type, together with CMV infection, was signaled by public TCR beta signatures. Study-level points and caveats: The study found HLA-C-restricted CMV-specific TCR beta clonotypes dominating the ex vivo response.

Trimming removed 6 bases from V and 8 bases from J, with 14 bases in between. The length of the CDR3 is 13 residues. Germline V gene sequence: CDR1 WNHNN, CDR2 SYGVQD (reference sequence). TCRdb processed the reads anew with MiXCR; each CDR3 protein has one entry. The sample has some 500,000 distinct CDR3 sequences, roughly 43% seen once. About this clonotype itself: Antigen specificity is unknown.

This TCR was recovered from a human donor in good health (CMV status not recorded). Some clones in this sample may be carry-over from other donors' samples. The sample in question was cultured PBMCs, obtained from culture after CMV antigen stimulation. The chain has TRBV10-1 and TRBJ2-4; maybe TRBD2 (6 bases). The CDR3 reads CASSPTGGYIQYF. CDR3 coding DNA: TGCGCCAGCAGCCCTACCGGGGGTTACATTCAGTACTTC.